This TCR beta chain came from a study of T cells after yellow fever vaccination. Germline values: CDR1 MNHEY, CDR2 SVGEGT. V shed 5 bases and J shed 2 bases, with 31 bases lying between them. The CDR3 is 20 residues long. Each CDR3 protein is one row after TCRdb ran MiXCR on the 5' RACE reads. The top ten clones hold 11% to 15% of a sample with 450,000 to 650,000 distinct CDR3 sequences, 13% of them seen once. The clonotype comes from a man under 40 who received the YFV17D yellow fever vaccine. This rearrangement joins TRBV6-2 or TRBV6-3 to TRBJ2-7, with D possibly being TRBD1 or TRBD2 (5 bases each). Sequenced material: PBMCs, taken on the day of the yellow fever booster vaccination. In DNA form, the CDR3 reads TGTGCCAGCAGTAACCCTGTGGGACCAGCGGAAACACACCCGACCTACGAGCAGTACTTC. Its translation is CASSNPVGPAETHPTYEQYF.